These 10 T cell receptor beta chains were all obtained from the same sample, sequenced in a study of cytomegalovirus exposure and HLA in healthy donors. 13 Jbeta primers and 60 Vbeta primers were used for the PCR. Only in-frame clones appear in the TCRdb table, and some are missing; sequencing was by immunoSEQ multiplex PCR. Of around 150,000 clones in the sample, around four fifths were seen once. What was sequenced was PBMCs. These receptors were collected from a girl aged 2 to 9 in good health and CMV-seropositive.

CDR3 DNA sequence: TGCGCCAGCAGCCAGCAACCTGGGAGGGTTCGGGAAAAACTGTTTTTT. Amino acids: CASSQQPGRVREKLFF. The chain recombines TRBV4-1 with TRBJ1-4; D unresolved. Germline V CDR1 and CDR2: MGHRA, YSYEKL. V lost 3 bases, J lost 8 bases, and 19 bases lay in between. This CDR3 region has 16 residues.

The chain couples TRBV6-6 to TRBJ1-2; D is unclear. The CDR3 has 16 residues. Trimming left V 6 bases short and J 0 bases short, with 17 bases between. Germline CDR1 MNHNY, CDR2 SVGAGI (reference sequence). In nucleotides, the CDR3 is TGTGCCAGCAGGATGGGTACCGGGGAAACTAACTATGGCTACACCTTC. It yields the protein CASRMGTGETNYGYTF.

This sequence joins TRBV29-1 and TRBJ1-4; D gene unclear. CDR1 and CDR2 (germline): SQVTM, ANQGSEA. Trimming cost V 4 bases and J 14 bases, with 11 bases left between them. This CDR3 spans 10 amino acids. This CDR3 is CSVVDGGLFF. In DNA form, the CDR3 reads TGCAGCGTTGTAGATGGAGGGCTGTTTTTT.

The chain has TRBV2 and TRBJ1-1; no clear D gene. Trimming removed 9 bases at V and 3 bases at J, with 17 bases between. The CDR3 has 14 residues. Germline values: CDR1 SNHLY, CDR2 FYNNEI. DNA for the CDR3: TGTGCCAGGTTCGAGTCGGGGTCGGACACTGAAGCTTTCTTT. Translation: CARFESGSDTEAFF. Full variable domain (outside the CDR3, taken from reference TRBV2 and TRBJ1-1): EPEVTQTPSHQVTQMGQEVILRCVPISNHLYFYWYRQILGQKVEFLVSFYNNEISEKSEIFDDQFSVERPDGSNFTLKIRSTKLEDSAMYFCARFESGSDTEAFFGQGTRLTVV.

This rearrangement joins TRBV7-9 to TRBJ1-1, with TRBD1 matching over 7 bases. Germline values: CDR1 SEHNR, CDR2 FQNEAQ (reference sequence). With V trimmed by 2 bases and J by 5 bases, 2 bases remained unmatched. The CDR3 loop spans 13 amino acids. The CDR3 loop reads CASSLTGETEAFF. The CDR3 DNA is TGTGCCAGCAGCTTAACAGGGGAGACTGAAGCTTTCTTT.

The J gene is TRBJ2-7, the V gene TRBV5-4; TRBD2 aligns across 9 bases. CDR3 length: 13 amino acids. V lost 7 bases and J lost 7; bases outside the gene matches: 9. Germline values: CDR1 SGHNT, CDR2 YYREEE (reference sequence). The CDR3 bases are TGTGCCAGCCGGATGGATAGCGGGAGAGAGCAGTACTTC. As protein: CASRMDSGREQYF.

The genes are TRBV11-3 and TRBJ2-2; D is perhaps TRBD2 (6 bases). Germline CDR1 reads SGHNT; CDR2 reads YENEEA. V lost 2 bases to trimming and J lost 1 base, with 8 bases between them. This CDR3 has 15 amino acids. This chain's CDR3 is CASSLSGLNTGELFF. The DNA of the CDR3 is TGTGCCAGCAGCTTATCGGGACTGAACACCGGGGAGCTGTTTTTT.

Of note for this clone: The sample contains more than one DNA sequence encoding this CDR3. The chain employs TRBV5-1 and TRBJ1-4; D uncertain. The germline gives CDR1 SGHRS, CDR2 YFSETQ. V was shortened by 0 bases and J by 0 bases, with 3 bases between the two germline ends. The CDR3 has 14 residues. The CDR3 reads CASSLAATNEKLFF. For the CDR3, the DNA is TGCGCCAGCAGCTTGGCTGCAACTAATGAAAAACTGTTTTTT.

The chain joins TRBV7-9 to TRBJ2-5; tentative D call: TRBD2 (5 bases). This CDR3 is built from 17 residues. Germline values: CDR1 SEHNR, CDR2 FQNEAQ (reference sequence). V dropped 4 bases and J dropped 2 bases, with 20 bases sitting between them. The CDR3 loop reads CASSSYPVGSPQETQYF. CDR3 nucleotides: TGTGCCAGCAGCTCCTACCCAGTTGGGAGCCCTCAAGAGACCCAGTACTTC. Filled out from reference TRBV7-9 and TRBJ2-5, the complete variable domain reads DTGVSQNPRHKITKRGQNVTFRCDPISEHNRLYWYRQTLGQGPEFLTYFQNEAQLEKSRLLSDRFSAERPKGSFSTLEIQRTEQGDSAMYLCASSSYPVGSPQETQYFGPGTRLLVL.

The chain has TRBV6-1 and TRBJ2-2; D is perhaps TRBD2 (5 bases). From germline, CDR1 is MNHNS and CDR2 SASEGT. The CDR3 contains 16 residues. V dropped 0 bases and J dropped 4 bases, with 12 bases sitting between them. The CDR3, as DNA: TGTGCCAGCAGTGAAGCGAGGGAGACCGGCACCGGGGAGCTGTTTTTT. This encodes CASSEARETGTGELFF.